This T cell receptor beta chain emerged from a study of blood T cell repertoires in COVID-19 (dated by TCRdb to about 2020). For the study in its entirety: Samples from collaborators originated in the United States, Italy and Spain and spanned both the acute and convalescent phases of COVID-19. Subjects who had been exposed to COVID-19, were actively infected with it, or had recovered from it provided the deeply sampled blood TCRbeta repertoires that made up the dataset. Samples were obtained from the ongoing ImmuneRACE study (first 160 participants) and from approximately 1,200 subjects provided by 6 global collaborators. Nearly every sample came with metadata listing a de-identified subject ID, COVID-19 status, age in years and sex. HLA class I and class II types, where available, came from metadata supplied by the sample provider rather than from assay-based typing. A freely available public database, intended as a resource for researchers studying the immune response to SARS-CoV-2, is where the repertoires were released. The material from the prospective study consisted of cDNA or gDNA derived from T cells, B-cell-depleted T cells, or PBMCs. On the study overall, not on this receptor specifically: How much clinical and demographic metadata was included differed by source and by participant, and the metadata was provided uncurated.

TCRbeta CDR3 regions were amplified from genomic DNA by means of the immunoSEQ Assay, a bias-controlled multiplex PCR. From the authors' description of their analysis: Within the assay, amplification of reference gene primers was used to estimate how many nucleated cells each sample contained. To quantify the absolute abundance of each unique TCRbeta CDR3 rearrangement, sequence reads were collapsed and filtered. Productive Simpson clonality was computed per sample as the square root of Simpson's diversity index over productive rearrangements. TCRdb's version of the immuneACCESS table is confined to in-frame rearrangements and falls short of the full clone set. An unresolved V gene accounts for under half of the shortfall where checked; the remainder is of unknown origin. V and J calls and clone size come straight from that table; D and trimming were deduced from the DNA. Present in this sample are about 230,000 clones, about 85% of which were seen just once. 10% to 12% of the sample is in the top ten clones.

To note about this clone: Its specific antigen is unknown. At one end the junction does not follow the germline gene, possibly because of a read error.

Per the germline V gene, SGHRS is the CDR1 and YFSETQ is the CDR2. The CDR3 spans 10 residues, from the cysteine through the phenylalanine. Of the read, only the CDR3 DNA is kept; its 30 bases are in frame from base 1. Participants in the prospective study were aged roughly 18 to 90 years, lived in 20 to 25 United States geographic areas, and enrolled through a virtual design. Cohort assignment in the prospective study relied on participant-reported clinical history from a screening survey and a study questionnaire. Recovered participants in ImmuneRACE Cohort 3 were defined as having two consecutive negative NP/OP PCR tests, clearance from a healthcare professional, or resolution of symptoms. Mobile phlebotomists in the prospective study collected whole blood, serum and a nasopharyngeal or oropharyngeal swab from every participant. Over a roughly 2-month period, participants in the prospective study had the option of providing additional blood draws and questionnaires. Prospective study blood samples were shipped either frozen or at room temperature before DNA extraction.

The V and J genes are TRBV5-1 and TRBJ2-1; the D gene cannot be resolved reliably. What was sequenced was PBMCs or T cells enriched from blood (not recorded which). This TCR derives from a man younger than 45 who had recovered from COVID-19. Read as DNA, the sequence is TGCGCCAGCAGATACATTGAGCAGTTCTTC. Its protein product is CASRYIEQFF.